The source of this T cell receptor beta chain is a study of spatial heterogeneity in lung cancer. Looking at the study overall: Taken at a median of approximately two years after resection, follow-up PBMC samples underwent sequencing when available.

In this sample, this clonotype turned up many times. Unique molecular identifiers, one per molecule, were present on every TCR cDNA molecule. Each CDR3 protein is one row after TCRdb ran MiXCR on the 5' RACE reads. The sample contains 25,000 to 35,000 distinct CDR3 sequences, roughly 5.4% of which appear only once. Specified time point: blood at routine non-recurrence follow-up after resection. Germline V gene sequence: CDR1 SGHRS, CDR2 YFSETQ. Trimming at V came to 3 bases and at J to 3 bases, leaving 4 bases not matched to a gene. There are 15 residues in the CDR3. This TCR was sampled from a female donor with early-stage non-small cell lung cancer. Sample: PBMCs, taken at follow-up. The chain uses TRBV5-1 and TRBJ2-3, with TRBD2 matching 10 bases. The DNA of the CDR3 is TGCGCCAGCAGCTGGGGACTAGCGCGGACAGATACGCAGTATTTT. Its protein is CASSWGLARTDTQYF.